This T cell receptor beta chain was sequenced for a study of T cells of healthy individuals. CDR1 ENHRY and CDR2 SYGVKD come from the germline V gene. This CDR3 has 15 residues. V shed 5 bases and J 2 bases; nucleotides not matched to a gene: 5. TCRdb re-called the 5' RACE reads with MiXCR, one entry per CDR3 protein. Counted here are 55,000 to 65,000 distinct CDR3 sequences, roughly 17% occurring once; the ten biggest clones make up around 5%. The TCR originated in a human donor in good health. The chain employs TRBV10-3 and TRBJ2-3; TRBD2 agrees at 9 bases. The DNA of the CDR3 is TGTGCCATCAGTTTAGCGGGGGACTACACAGATACGCAGTATTTT. As protein: CAISLAGDYTDTQYF.